Each of the 22 T cell receptor beta chains below was sequenced from the same sample in a study of T cells in Graves' hyperthyroidism and ophthalmopathy. The source material, RNA transcripts, was used to amplify TCR beta CDR3 regions. The primer set for the first-round RT-PCR of the TCR CDR3 was HTBI. Each CDR3 protein gets one entry after TCRdb re-called the multiplex PCR reads with MiXCR. The sample includes about 130,000 distinct CDR3 sequences, approximately 20% of them seen just once. Sequenced input: blood. The receptors stem from a woman between 50 and 59 years old with Graves' hyperthyroidism that later progressed to Graves' ophthalmopathy.

The chain has TRBV6-2 or TRBV6-3 and TRBJ1-4, with D perhaps matching TRBD1 (5 bases). V was shortened by 9 bases and J by 2 bases, with 10 bases between the two germline ends. CDR3 length equals 13 residues. Germline CDR1 is MNHEY and CDR2 is SVGEGT. Written as DNA, the CDR3 is TGTGCCAGTTCGGGGCAGACTAATGAAAAACTGTTTTTT. Translated, it gives CASSGQTNEKLFF.

This sequence joins TRBV15 and TRBJ2-2; D perhaps matches TRBD1 (5 bases). The V end was cut by 0 bases, the J end by 0 bases, with 14 bases between. Germline loops: CDR1 LNHNV, CDR2 YYDKDF (reference sequence). The CDR3 covers 18 residues. CDR3: CATSRDPFGAPNTGELFF. The DNA of the CDR3 is TGTGCCACCAGCAGAGATCCTTTTGGGGCACCGAACACCGGGGAGCTGTTTTTT.

This chain joins TRBV7-9 and TRBJ2-2, with 9 bases fitting TRBD1. The CDR3 has 13 residues. After removal of 5 bases from V and 7 bases from J, the junction contained 2 bases not matched to a gene. CDR1 is SEHNR, CDR2 FQNEAQ, per germline (reference sequence). The CDR3 protein is CASSRQGVGELFF. CDR3 DNA: TGTGCCAGCAGCAGACAGGGGGTCGGGGAGCTGTTTTTT.

This clonotype was seen ten or more times. The chain employs TRBV6-1 and TRBJ2-7, with 9 bases matching TRBD2. The junction had 6 bases not matched to a gene; V was cut back by 4 bases and J by 5 bases. Germline assignment: CDR1 MNHNS and CDR2 SASEGT. The CDR3 covers 14 residues. The CDR3 protein is CASSGPGLANEQYF. Here the CDR3 DNA reads TGTGCCAGCAGTGGCCCGGGACTAGCTAACGAGCAGTACTTC.

CDR3 bases: TGTGCCAGTAGTGAGACGGGGGGAAATCAGCCCCAGCATTTT. As protein: CASSETGGNQPQHF. This rearrangement joins TRBV19 to TRBJ1-5; TRBD1 is a possible D gene (5 bases). Germline V gene sequence: CDR1 LNHDA, CDR2 SQIVND (reference sequence). The CDR3 totals 14 residues. Trimming pared 5 bases from V and 4 bases from J, leaving 12 bases between.

This clonotype has at least ten counts. The chain is built from TRBV7-2 and TRBJ2-1; possible D gene TRBD2, 6 bases. CDR1 SGHTA and CDR2 FQGNSA come from the germline V gene. V gave up 7 bases and J gave up 3 bases, with 13 bases separating them. This CDR3 is built from 14 residues. The chain's CDR3 is CASTVGGIYNEQFF. The CDR3 nucleotides read TGTGCCAGCACGGTCGGCGGGATCTACAATGAGCAGTTCTTC.

The sample holds a few counts of this clonotype. The junction and the germline gene differ at one end; a read error may be behind it. CDR3 DNA sequence: TGTGCCAGCAGCCGGGGACAGGGATCTTACGGGCAGTACTTC. It specifies CASSRGQGSYGQYF. V is TRBV7-9 and J is TRBJ2-7; 9 bases match TRBD1. Per the germline V gene, CDR1 is SEHNR and CDR2 is FQNEAQ (reference sequence). The CDR3 consists of 14 residues.

This clonotype was seen repeatedly, ten times or more. The chain combines TRBV7-9 with TRBJ2-5; D ambiguous. Germline values: CDR1 SEHNR, CDR2 FQNEAQ (reference sequence). Trimming left V 3 bases short and J 11 bases short, with 13 bases between. The CDR3 contains 12 residues. The CDR3 region has the DNA TGTGCCAGCAGCTTTGGCCCGGGCGTACAGTACTTC. Translating gives CASSFGPGVQYF.

This clonotype was counted many times. The chain uses TRBV11-2 and TRBJ1-1, with no clear D. Germline V gene data show CDR1 as SGHAT and CDR2 as FQNNGV. CDR3 length: 15 amino acids. V was clipped by 1 base and J by 1 base, with 10 bases between them. The CDR3 is CASSLGSGRNTEAFF. The CDR3 DNA reads as TGTGCCAGCAGCTTAGGCTCCGGGAGGAACACTGAAGCTTTCTTT.

This clonotype came up many times. This chain links TRBV24-1 with TRBJ1-5; D is uncertain. The germline V gene encodes CDR1 KGHDR and CDR2 SFDVKD. Trimming took 6 bases from V and 0 from J, leaving 17 bases between them. The CDR3 is 17 amino acids. CDR3 in amino acids: CATSPSKAPYSNQPQHF. For the CDR3, the DNA is TGTGCCACCAGTCCGAGTAAGGCACCTTATAGCAATCAGCCCCAGCATTTT.

This clonotype turned up a few times. The chain couples TRBV10-2 to TRBJ2-5, with a possible D match to TRBD1 (5 bases). The CDR3 length is 13 residues. Trimming removed 6 bases from V and 2 bases from J, with 10 bases in between. Germline CDR1 WSHSY, CDR2 SAAADI. The CDR3 reads CASRRTPQETQYF. The CDR3 nucleotides read TGCGCCAGCAGGCGGACACCTCAAGAGACCCAGTACTTC.

The chain recombines TRBV7-2 with TRBJ2-6; no clear D gene. Per germline, CDR1 SGHTA and CDR2 FQGNSA. The CDR3 sequence is 14 residues long. Trimming stripped 5 bases from V and 2 bases from J, with 7 bases between. Here the CDR3 reads CASSPPPGANVLTF. CDR3 DNA sequence: TGTGCCAGCAGCCCACCGCCTGGGGCCAACGTCCTGACTTTC.

This sequence joins TRBV29-1 and TRBJ2-1; tentatively, D is TRBD2 (6 bases). The CDR3 runs to 12 residues. V was shortened by 7 bases and J by 6 bases, with 13 bases between the two germline ends. Germline V CDR1 and CDR2: SQVTM, ANQGSEA. The chain's CDR3 is CSGTRGSNEQFF. As DNA, the CDR3 is TGCAGCGGGACTCGGGGGAGCAATGAGCAGTTCTTC.

In this sample, this clonotype turned up a few times. One junction end disagrees with the germline gene, perhaps due to a read error. This rearrangement joins TRBV7-2 to TRBJ2-1, with D hard to call. This CDR3 comprises 16 residues. The germline V gene has CDR1 SGHTA and CDR2 FQGNSA. The CDR3 nucleotides read TGTGCTAGCAGCGTACGCAGAAAGAGCTCCTACAATGAGCAGTTCTTC. Translation gives CASSVRRKSSYNEQFF. The full variable domain, its missing parts supplied by reference TRBV7-2 and TRBJ2-1, is GAGVSQSPSNKVTEKGKDVELRCDPISGHTALYWYRQSLGQGLEFLIYFQGNSAPDKSGLPSDRFSAERTGGSVSTLTIQRTQQEDSAVYLCASSVRRKSSYNEQFFGPGTRLTVL.

The table lists this clonotype with a few counts. V is TRBV19 and J is TRBJ2-4; D remains unclear. This CDR3 spans 12 amino acids. Trimming removed 1 base from V and 10 bases from J, with 8 bases in between. The V gene's germline CDR1 is LNHDA and CDR2 SQIVND (reference sequence). This chain's CDR3 is CASSIGSKIQYF. The CDR3 DNA sequence: TGTGCCAGTAGTATAGGGTCCAAAATTCAGTACTTC.

A remark on this clonotype: Possible read error: a much larger clone is one base away. The chain combines TRBV11-2 with TRBJ2-3; D assignment may be TRBD1 or TRBD2 (6 bases each). Germline V lookup: CDR1 SGHAT, CDR2 FQNNGV. The CDR3 extends over 17 amino acids. CDR3 coding DNA: TGTACCAGCAGCCCCGGGTCCGGGGGCAGGGAGGCAGATACGCAGTATTTT. This gives the protein CTSSPGSGGREADTQYF.

This clonotype was observed a handful of times. The V and J genes are TRBV6-1 and TRBJ2-1; TRBD1 matches 8 bases. Germline CDR1 and CDR2: MNHNS and SASEGT. Losses at the gene ends were 5 bases for V and 10 bases for J; bases not matched to a gene: 13. The CDR3 extends over 15 amino acids. The CDR3 here is CASSPRGRSTHEQFF. In DNA, the CDR3 is TGTGCCAGCAGTCCCAGGGGGCGTTCTACCCACGAGCAGTTCTTC.

The chain links TRBV6-4 to TRBJ2-5, with D hard to call. V dropped 2 bases and J dropped 7 bases, with 11 bases sitting between them. CDR1 is MRHNA, CDR2 SNTAGT, per germline. This CDR3 is 13 amino acids long. CDR3 loop: CASSDTPSGTQYF. The CDR3 bases are TGTGCCAGCAGTGACACGCCCTCAGGGACCCAGTACTTC.

As for this clonotype: Since a much larger clone is just one base distant, this may be a read error. The chain joins TRBV20-1 to TRBJ2-1, with TRBD2 matching over 16 bases. With 7 bases clipped from V and 8 bases from J, the junction kept 8 bases outside the gene matches. CDR1 DFQATT and CDR2 SNEGSKA come from the germline V gene (reference sequence). The CDR3 is 15 residues long. The DNA of the CDR3 is TGCAGTGTTTATGGGACTAGCGGGAGGGCCCATGAGCAGTTCTTC. It translates to CSVYGTSGRAHEQFF.

This clonotype was picked up many times. This chain joins TRBV12-3 or TRBV12-4 and TRBJ1-1; 9 positions agree with TRBD1. The V segment lost 3 bases and the J segment 5 bases; nucleotides outside the gene matches: 13. The CDR3 consists of 17 residues. The CDR3 region has the DNA TGTGCCAGCAGTTTCTCGCAAGCACAGGGGGCGCGAACTGAAGCTTTCTTT. Translated, it gives CASSFSQAQGARTEAFF.

Ten or more counts support this clonotype. The chain is built from TRBV11-2 and TRBJ2-7; perhaps TRBD1 as D (6 bases). The CDR3 is 15 amino acids. V lost 5 bases and J 5 bases, leaving 19 bases between the germline ends. Germline V lookup: CDR1 SGHAT, CDR2 FQNNGV. CDR3 DNA: TGTGCCAGCAGCCCGGCCGGCAGGGGCACCCACGAGCAGTACTTC. It translates to CASSPAGRGTHEQYF.

There are many counts of this clonotype. This sequence joins TRBV7-8 and TRBJ2-1; D remains ambiguous. V lost 5 bases, J lost 6 bases, and 17 bases lay in between. The CDR3 length is 15 residues. In germline, CDR1 is SGHVS, CDR2 FQNEAQ. The CDR3 here is CASSPEIIYGNEQFF. The CDR3 coding sequence is TGTGCCAGCAGCCCGGAAATCATATACGGCAATGAGCAGTTCTTC. The full variable domain, with the rest looked up from reference TRBV7-8 and TRBJ2-1, is GAGVSQSPRYKVAKRGQDVALRCDPISGHVSLFWYQQALGQGPEFLTYFQNEAQLDKSGLPSDRFFAERPEGSVSTLKIQRTQQEDSAVYLCASSPEIIYGNEQFFGPGTRLTVL.